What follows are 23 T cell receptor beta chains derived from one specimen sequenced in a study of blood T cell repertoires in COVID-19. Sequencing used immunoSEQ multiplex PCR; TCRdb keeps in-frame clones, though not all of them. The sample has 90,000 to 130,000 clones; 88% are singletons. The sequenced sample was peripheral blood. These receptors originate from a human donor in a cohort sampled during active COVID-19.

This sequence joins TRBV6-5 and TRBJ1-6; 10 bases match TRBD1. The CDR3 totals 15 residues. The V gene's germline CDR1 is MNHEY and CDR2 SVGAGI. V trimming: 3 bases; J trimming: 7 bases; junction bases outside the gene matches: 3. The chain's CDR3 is CASSYGTGDNSPLHF. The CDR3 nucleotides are TGTGCCAGCAGTTATGGGACAGGGGACAATTCACCCCTCCACTTT.

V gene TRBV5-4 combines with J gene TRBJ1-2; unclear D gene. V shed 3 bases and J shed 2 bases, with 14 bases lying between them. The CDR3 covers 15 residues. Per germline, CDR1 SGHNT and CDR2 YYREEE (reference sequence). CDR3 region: CASSSGGGQNYGYTF. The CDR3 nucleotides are TGTGCCAGCAGCTCTGGCGGCGGGCAAAACTATGGCTACACCTTC.

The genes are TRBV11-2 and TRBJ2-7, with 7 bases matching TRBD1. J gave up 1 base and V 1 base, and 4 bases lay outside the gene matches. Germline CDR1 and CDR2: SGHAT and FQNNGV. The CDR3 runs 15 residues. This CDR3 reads CASSLAQGSSYEQYF. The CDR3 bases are TGTGCCAGCAGCTTAGCACAGGGGAGTTCCTACGAGCAGTACTTC.

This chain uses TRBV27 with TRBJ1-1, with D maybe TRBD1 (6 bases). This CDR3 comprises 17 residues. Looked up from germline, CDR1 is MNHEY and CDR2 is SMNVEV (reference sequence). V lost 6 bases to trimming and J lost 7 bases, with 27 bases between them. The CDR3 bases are TGTGCCAGCAGACCAAGAAATCGGGGGGCCATGAGGAATGAAGCTTTCTTT. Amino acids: CASRPRNRGAMRNEAFF.

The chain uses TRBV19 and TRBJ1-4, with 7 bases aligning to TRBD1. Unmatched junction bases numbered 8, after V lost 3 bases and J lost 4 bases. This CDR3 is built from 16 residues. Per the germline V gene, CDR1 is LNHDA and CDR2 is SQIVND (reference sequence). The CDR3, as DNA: TGTGCCAGTAGTATTCTCCCGACAGGGTTTAATGAAAAACTGTTTTTT. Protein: CASSILPTGFNEKLFF.

The chain's CDR3 is CATSRGGQDYEQYF. In DNA, the CDR3 is TGTGCCACCAGCAGAGGGGGACAGGACTACGAGCAGTACTTC. The rearrangement joins TRBV15 to TRBJ2-7; 8 positions match TRBD1. CDR3 size: 14 residues. Germline lookup yields CDR1 LNHNV and CDR2 YYDKDF (reference sequence). Trimming cost V 1 base and J 3 bases; bases outside gene matches: 2.

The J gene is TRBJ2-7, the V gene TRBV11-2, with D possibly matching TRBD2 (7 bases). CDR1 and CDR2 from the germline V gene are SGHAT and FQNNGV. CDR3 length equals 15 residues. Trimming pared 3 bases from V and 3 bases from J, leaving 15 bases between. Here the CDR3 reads CASSFGGGGDYEQYF. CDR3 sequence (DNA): TGTGCCAGCAGCTTCGGGGGAGGGGGAGACTACGAGCAGTACTTC.

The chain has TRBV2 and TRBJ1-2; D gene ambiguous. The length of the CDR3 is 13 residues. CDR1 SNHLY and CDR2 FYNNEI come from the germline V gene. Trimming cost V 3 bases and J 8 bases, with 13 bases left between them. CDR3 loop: CASSDWPREGYTF. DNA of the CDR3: TGTGCCAGCAGTGATTGGCCCCGGGAGGGCTACACCTTC.

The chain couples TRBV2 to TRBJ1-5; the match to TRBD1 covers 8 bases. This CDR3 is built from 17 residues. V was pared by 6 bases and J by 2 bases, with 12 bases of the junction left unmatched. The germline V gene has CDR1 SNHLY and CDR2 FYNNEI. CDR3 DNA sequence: TGTGCCAGCAGGGACAGGGCGGGTTTCGGCGGCAATCAGCCCCAGCATTTT. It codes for CASRDRAGFGGNQPQHF.

CDR3 nucleotide sequence: TGTGCCAGCAGCTTAGATAACAACAGGGGCGGTGAGACCCAGTACTTC. It translates to CASSLDNNRGGETQYF. This chain joins TRBV11-2 and TRBJ2-5, with TRBD1 matching over 7 bases. There are 16 residues in the CDR3. CDR1 is SGHAT, CDR2 FQNNGV, per germline. J lost 5 bases, V lost 0 bases, and 9 bases had no gene match.

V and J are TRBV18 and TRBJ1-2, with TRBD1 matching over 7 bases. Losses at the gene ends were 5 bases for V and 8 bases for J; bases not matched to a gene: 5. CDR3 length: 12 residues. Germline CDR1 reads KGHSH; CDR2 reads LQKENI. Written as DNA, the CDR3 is TGTGCCAGCTCATCGACAGGGCGCGGCTACACCTTC. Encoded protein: CASSSTGRGYTF.

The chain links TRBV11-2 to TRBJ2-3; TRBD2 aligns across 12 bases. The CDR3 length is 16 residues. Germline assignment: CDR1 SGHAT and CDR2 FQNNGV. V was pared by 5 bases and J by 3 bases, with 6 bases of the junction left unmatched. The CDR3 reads CASSARLAGDTDTQYF. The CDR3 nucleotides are TGTGCCAGCAGCGCCAGACTAGCGGGAGATACAGATACGCAGTATTTT.

CDR3 DNA: TGTGCCAGCAGTTTCCCAAACTACGAGCAGTACTTC. As protein: CASSFPNYEQYF. The genes are TRBV28 and TRBJ2-7; unclear D gene. The germline CDR1 and CDR2 sequences are MDHEN and SYDVKM. Trimming removed 3 bases from V and 3 bases from J, with 6 bases in between. The CDR3 runs 12 residues.

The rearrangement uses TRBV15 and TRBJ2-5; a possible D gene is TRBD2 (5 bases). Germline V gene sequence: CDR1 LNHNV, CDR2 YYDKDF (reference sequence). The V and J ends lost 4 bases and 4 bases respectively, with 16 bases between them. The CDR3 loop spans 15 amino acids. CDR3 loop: CATSTAGSTAETQYF. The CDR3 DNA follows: TGTGCCACCAGCACCGCGGGCTCCACGGCAGAGACCCAGTACTTC.

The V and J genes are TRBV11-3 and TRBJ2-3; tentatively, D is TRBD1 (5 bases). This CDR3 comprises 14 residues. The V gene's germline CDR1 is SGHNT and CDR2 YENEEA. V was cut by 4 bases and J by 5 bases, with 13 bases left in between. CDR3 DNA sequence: TGTGCCAGCAGCTGGACATGGAATGGAGATACGCAGTATTTT. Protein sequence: CASSWTWNGDTQYF. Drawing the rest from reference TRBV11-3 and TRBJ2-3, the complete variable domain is EAGVVQSPRYKIIEKKQPVAFWCNPISGHNTLYWYLQNLGQGPELLIRYENEEAVDDSQLPKDRFSAERLKGVDSTLKIQPAELGDSAVYLCASSWTWNGDTQYFGPGTRLTVL.

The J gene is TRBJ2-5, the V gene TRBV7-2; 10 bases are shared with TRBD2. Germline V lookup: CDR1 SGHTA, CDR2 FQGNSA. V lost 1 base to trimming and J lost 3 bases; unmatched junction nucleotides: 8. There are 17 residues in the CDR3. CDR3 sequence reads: CASSLGPPSGGEETQYF. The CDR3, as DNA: TGTGCCAGCAGCTTAGGCCCCCCCAGCGGGGGGGAAGAGACCCAGTACTTC.

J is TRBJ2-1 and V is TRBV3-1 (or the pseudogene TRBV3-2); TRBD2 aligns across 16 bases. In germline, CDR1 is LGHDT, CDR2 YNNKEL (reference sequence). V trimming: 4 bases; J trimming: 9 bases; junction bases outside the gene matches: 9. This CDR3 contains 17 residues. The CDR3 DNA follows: TGTGCCAGCAGCCGGGGGACTAGCGGGAGGGCCTTGCGTGAGCAGTTCTTC. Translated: CASSRGTSGRALREQFF.

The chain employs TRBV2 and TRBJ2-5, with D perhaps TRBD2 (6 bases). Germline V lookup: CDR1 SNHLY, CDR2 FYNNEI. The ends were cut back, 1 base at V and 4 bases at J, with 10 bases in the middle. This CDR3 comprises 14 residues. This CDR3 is CASSEGAGRETQYF. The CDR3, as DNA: TGTGCCAGCAGTGAAGGGGCGGGGCGAGAGACCCAGTACTTC. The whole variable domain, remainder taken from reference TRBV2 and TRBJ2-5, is EPEVTQTPSHQVTQMGQEVILRCVPISNHLYFYWYRQILGQKVEFLVSFYNNEISEKSEIFDDQFSVERPDGSNFTLKIRSTKLEDSAMYFCASSEGAGRETQYFGPGTRLLVL.

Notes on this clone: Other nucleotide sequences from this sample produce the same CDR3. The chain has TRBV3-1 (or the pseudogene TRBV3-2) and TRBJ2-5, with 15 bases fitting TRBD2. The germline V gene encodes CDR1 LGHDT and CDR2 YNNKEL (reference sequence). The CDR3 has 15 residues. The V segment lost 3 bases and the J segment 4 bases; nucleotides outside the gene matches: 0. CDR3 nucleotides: TGTGCCAGCAGCCAGGGACTAGCGGGGGGAGAGACCCAGTACTTC. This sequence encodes CASSQGLAGGETQYF.

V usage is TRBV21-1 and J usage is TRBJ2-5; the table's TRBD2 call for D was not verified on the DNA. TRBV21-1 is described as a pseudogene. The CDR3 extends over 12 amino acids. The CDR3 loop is CASFPGLATCDF. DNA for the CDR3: TGTGCCAGTTTTCCGGGACTAGCAACCTGTGACTTC.

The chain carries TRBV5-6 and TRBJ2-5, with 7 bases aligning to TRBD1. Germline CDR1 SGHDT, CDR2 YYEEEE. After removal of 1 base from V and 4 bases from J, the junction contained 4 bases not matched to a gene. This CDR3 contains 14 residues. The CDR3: CASSLTGVGETQYF. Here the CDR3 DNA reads TGTGCCAGCAGCTTGACAGGGGTTGGAGAGACCCAGTACTTC.

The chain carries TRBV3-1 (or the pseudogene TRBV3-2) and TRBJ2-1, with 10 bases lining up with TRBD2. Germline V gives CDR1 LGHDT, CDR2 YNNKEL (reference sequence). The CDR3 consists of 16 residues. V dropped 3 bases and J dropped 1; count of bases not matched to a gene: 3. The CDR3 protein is CASSHIAGGSYNEQFF. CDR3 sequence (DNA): TGTGCCAGCAGCCATATAGCGGGGGGTTCCTACAATGAGCAGTTCTTC.

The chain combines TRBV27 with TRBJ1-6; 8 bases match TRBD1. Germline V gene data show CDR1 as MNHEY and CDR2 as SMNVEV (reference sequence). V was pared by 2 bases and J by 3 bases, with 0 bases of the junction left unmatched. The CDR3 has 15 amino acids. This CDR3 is CASSLDRGYNSPLHF. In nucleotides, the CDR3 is TGTGCCAGCAGTTTAGACAGGGGCTATAATTCACCCCTCCACTTT.